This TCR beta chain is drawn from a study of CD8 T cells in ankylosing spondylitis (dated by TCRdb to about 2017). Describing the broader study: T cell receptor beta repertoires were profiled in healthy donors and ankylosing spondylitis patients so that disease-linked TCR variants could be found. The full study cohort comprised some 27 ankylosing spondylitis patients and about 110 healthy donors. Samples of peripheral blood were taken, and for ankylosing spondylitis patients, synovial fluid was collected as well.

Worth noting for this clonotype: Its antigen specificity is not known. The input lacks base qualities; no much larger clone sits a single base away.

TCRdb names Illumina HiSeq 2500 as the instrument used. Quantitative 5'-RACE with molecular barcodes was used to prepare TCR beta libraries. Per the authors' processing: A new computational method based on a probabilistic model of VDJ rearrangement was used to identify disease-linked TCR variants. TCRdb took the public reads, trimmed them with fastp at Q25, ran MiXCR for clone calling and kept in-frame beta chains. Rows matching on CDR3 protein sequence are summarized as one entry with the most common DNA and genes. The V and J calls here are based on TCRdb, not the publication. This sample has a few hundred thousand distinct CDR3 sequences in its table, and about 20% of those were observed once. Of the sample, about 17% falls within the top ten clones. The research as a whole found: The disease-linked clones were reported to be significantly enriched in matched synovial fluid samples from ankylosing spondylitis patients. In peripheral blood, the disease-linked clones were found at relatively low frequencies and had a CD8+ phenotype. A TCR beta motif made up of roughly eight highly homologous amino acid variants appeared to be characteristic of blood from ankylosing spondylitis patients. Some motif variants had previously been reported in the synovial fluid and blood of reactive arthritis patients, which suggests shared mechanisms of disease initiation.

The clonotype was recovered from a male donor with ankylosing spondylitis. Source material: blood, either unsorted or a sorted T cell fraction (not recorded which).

The CDR3: CASGKFSGIGYTF. The sequenced DNA: TGTGCCAGCGGCAAATTCTCAGGGATTGGCTACACCTTC. The sequence is built from TRBV6-1 and TRBJ1-2, with TRBD1 tentatively as D gene (5 bases match). V is cut by 8 bases and J by 7 bases, and the space between the germline ends is 17 bases. CDR1 MNHNS and CDR2 SASEGT are derived from the germline V gene. From the cysteine up to the phenylalanine, the CDR3 has a length of 13 residues. The entry retains the CDR3 DNA only, 39 bases that are in frame from base 1.